This is a list of T cell receptor beta chains from one sample in a study of control samples from healthy donors and cancer patients. Here immunoSEQ multiplex PCR was the method, and the copy in TCRdb shows in-frame clones only, minus some. The sample holds about 2,500 clones, about 98% seen once. Source material: PBMCs. These receptors were taken from a man aged 70 or older with head and neck cancer. CDR3s include the opening cysteine and the closing phenylalanine or tryptophan. The D gene is left open where the match is weak. Some rows have no size entry. The others give once, few or many, or a class for an expanded clone.

clone_size d_call j_call v_call cdr3_aa cdr3_nt
. . TRBJ2-5 TRBV3-1/TRBV3-2 CASSQVTGNQETQYF TGTGCCAGCAGCCAAGTGACAGGCAACCAAGAGACCCAGTACTTC
. . TRBJ2-3 TRBV7-3 CASSSGVPGTQYF TGTGCCAGCAGCTCGGGGGTCCCCGGTACGCAGTATTTT
. TRBD2 TRBJ2-7 TRBV27 CASRTGGLAGGFYEQYF TGTGCCAGCAGGACAGGGGGGCTAGCGGGAGGGTTCTACGAGCAGTACTTC
. . TRBJ2-2 TRBV18 CASSPSSRELFF TGTGCCAGCTCACCCTCCTCACGGGAGCTGTTTTTT
. TRBD1 TRBJ1-2 TRBV11-1 CASSVGTGGLYGYTF TGTGCCAGCAGCGTCGGGACAGGCGGACTCTATGGCTACACCTTC
once . TRBJ2-3 TRBV7-6 CASKRGGATDTQYF TGTGCCAGCAAGAGAGGGGGGGCCACAGATACGCAGTATTTT
. TRBD1 TRBJ1-3 TRBV18 CASSSGQDSGNTIYF TGTGCCAGCTCATCGGGACAGGACTCTGGAAACACCATATATTTT
. . TRBJ2-2 TRBV7-2 CASSLVFSNTGELFF TGTGCCAGCAGCTTAGTGTTTTCCAACACCGGGGAGCTGTTTTTT
. . TRBJ1-1 TRBV29-1 CSVEQGGTEAFF TGCAGCGTTGAACAGGGTGGCACTGAAGCTTTCTTT
. . TRBJ1-1 TRBV21-1 CASSKGAQGKNTEAFF TGTGCCAGCAGCAAAGGGGCCCAGGGTAAGAACACTGAAGCTTTCTTT
. TRBD1 TRBJ1-1 TRBV28 CASCPQGQGAYWNTEAFF TGTGCCAGCTGTCCCCAGGGACAGGGGGCATATTGGAACACTGAAGCTTTCTTT
. . TRBJ2-7 TRBV5-1 CASSPLRTVYEQYF TGCGCCAGCTCTCCCTTACGGACAGTATACGAGCAGTACTTC
. . TRBJ1-5 TRBV4-3 CASSQIWGGGGNQPQHF TGCGCCAGCAGCCAAATTTGGGGCGGGGGGGGCAATCAGCCCCAGCATTTT
once TRBD1 TRBJ1-2 TRBV7-9 CASSPPSGTVYGYTF TGTGCCAGCAGCCCACCCTCGGGGACAGTCTATGGCTACACCTTC
. . TRBJ1-6 TRBV14 CASSPQGYSPLHF TGTGCCAGCAGCCCACAGGGCTATTCACCCCTCCACTTT
. . TRBJ1-5 TRBV24-1 CATSASGGNQPQHF TGTGCCACAAGTGCCTCGGGTGGCAATCAGCCCCAGCATTTT